What follows are 21 T cell receptor beta chains derived from one specimen sequenced in a study of blood T cell repertoires in COVID-19. Assay used: immunoSEQ multiplex PCR; TCRdb lists only in-frame clones, some missing. The sample has 190,000 or so clones, roughly 90% seen once; the top ten hold under 13%. Material for sequencing was PBMCs or T cells enriched from blood (not recorded which). Receptor source: a man aged 18 to 29 with acute COVID-19.

The chain uses TRBV27 and TRBJ2-7; 10 bases match TRBD1. This CDR3 is built from 13 residues. CDR1 is MNHEY, CDR2 SMNVEV, per germline (reference sequence). The J segment lost 3 bases and the V segment lost 6 bases, leaving 2 bases of the junction unmatched. The CDR3 reads CASRRTGGYEQYF. The CDR3 coding sequence is TGTGCCAGCAGAAGGACAGGGGGCTACGAGCAGTACTTC.

The rearrangement joins TRBV7-2 to TRBJ2-5, with TRBD2 identical over 12 bases. V lost 6 bases and J lost 4; bases outside the gene matches: 15. The V gene's germline CDR1 is SGHTA and CDR2 FQGNSA. The CDR3 contains 18 residues. In DNA form, the CDR3 reads TGTGCCAGCAGTCGGACTAGCGGGAAGGGTCAAGGCGGAGAGACCCAGTACTTC. It encodes CASSRTSGKGQGGETQYF.

The V call is TRBV6-2 or TRBV6-3, the J call TRBJ2-3, with D possibly matching TRBD2 (7 bases). Trimming stripped 6 bases from V and 5 bases from J, with 24 bases between. CDR3 length equals 17 residues. Germline values: CDR1 MNHEY, CDR2 SVGEGT. The CDR3 sequence: CASSRNWREKGGDTQYF. The CDR3 region has the DNA TGTGCCAGCAGCCGCAATTGGCGGGAGAAGGGGGGAGATACGCAGTATTTT.

CDR3 sequence: CSSGEGSGRSDTQYF. CDR3 nucleotides: TGCAGCTCCGGAGAGGGTAGCGGGAGGTCAGATACGCAGTATTTT. The rearrangement links TRBV29-1 to TRBJ2-3, with TRBD2 matching over 10 bases. Trimming at V came to 8 bases and at J to 4 bases, leaving 12 bases not matched to a gene. The CDR3 has 15 residues. Germline CDR1 is SQVTM and CDR2 is ANQGSEA.

This chain connects TRBV7-9 to TRBJ2-2, with D possibly TRBD1 on 6 matching bases. CDR1 and CDR2 (germline): SEHNR, FQNEAQ (reference sequence). The CDR3 consists of 16 residues. V was cut by 2 bases and J by 8 bases, with 18 bases left in between. This CDR3 is CASSLISGASGGELFF. CDR3 nucleotides: TGTGCCAGCAGCTTAATCTCAGGGGCAAGCGGAGGGGAGCTGTTTTTT.

This chain links TRBV2 with TRBJ2-2, with TRBD1 identical over 7 bases. V lost 9 bases to trimming and J lost 5 bases; unmatched junction nucleotides: 6. Germline-derived CDR1 and CDR2 are SNHLY and FYNNEI. The CDR3 sequence is 13 residues long. In DNA form, the CDR3 reads TGTGCCAGACGACAGGGCTTAACCGGGGAGCTGTTTTTT. Amino acids: CARRQGLTGELFF.

This clone was counted a single time. A read error is possible here, since a much larger clone lies one base away. V is TRBV2 and J is TRBJ2-5, with D possibly being TRBD1 (6 bases). CDR1 is SNHLY and CDR2 is FYNNEI in the germline V gene. Trimming pared 0 bases from V and 3 bases from J, leaving 8 bases between. The CDR3 is 14 residues long. CDR3 DNA: TGTGCCAGCAGTGAAGCGGGGACAAAAGAGACCCAGTACTTC. The encoded protein is CASSEAGTKETQYF.

The chain recombines TRBV3-1 (or the pseudogene TRBV3-2) with TRBJ2-7, with D unresolved. CDR1 and CDR2 (germline): LGHDT, YNNKEL (reference sequence). CDR3 size: 12 residues. V dropped 1 base and J dropped 7 bases, with 8 bases sitting between them. The DNA for the CDR3 is TGTGCCAGCAGCCAAGGACTGAGGGAGCAGTACTTC. Its translation: CASSQGLREQYF.

The chain employs TRBV27 and TRBJ1-4; tentatively, D is TRBD1 (6 bases). The CDR3 has 16 residues. Between the trimmed V and J ends, which lost 5 bases and 2 bases, there was a span of 15 bases. Germline values: CDR1 MNHEY, CDR2 SMNVEV (reference sequence). The CDR3 protein is CASSPTGFPTNEKLFF. CDR3 in DNA: TGTGCCAGCAGTCCCACAGGGTTCCCCACTAATGAAAAACTGTTTTTT.

The chain recombines TRBV19 with TRBJ2-3; 9 nucleotides agree with TRBD2. This CDR3 is built from 16 residues. Germline V gives CDR1 LNHDA, CDR2 SQIVND (reference sequence). The trim removed 5 bases at V and 2 bases at J, leaving 8 bases unmatched. In DNA form, the CDR3 reads TGTGCCAGTAGTCGCGGGCTAGCGGGAATCACAGATACGCAGTATTTT. The encoded protein is CASSRGLAGITDTQYF.

The chain is built from TRBV7-2 and TRBJ2-3; TRBD2 matches at 8 bases. The V gene's germline CDR1 is SGHTA and CDR2 FQGNSA. The CDR3 consists of 15 residues. With V trimmed by 2 bases and J by 0 bases, 1 base remained unmatched. The CDR3 spells CASSLSGGSTDTQYF. The CDR3 coding sequence is TGTGCCAGCAGCTTAAGCGGGGGTAGCACAGATACGCAGTATTTT.

This chain connects TRBV2 to TRBJ1-5; D not certain. Trimming removed 4 bases from V and 4 bases from J, with 8 bases in between. Germline V gene sequence: CDR1 SNHLY, CDR2 FYNNEI. The CDR3 loop spans 13 amino acids. The CDR3 DNA is TGTGCCAGCAGTGCGAGGAGGAATCAGCCCCAGCATTTT. Translated, it gives CASSARRNQPQHF. Together with reference TRBV2 and TRBJ1-5, the CDR3 gives the full variable domain: EPEVTQTPSHQVTQMGQEVILRCVPISNHLYFYWYRQILGQKVEFLVSFYNNEISEKSEIFDDQFSVERPDGSNFTLKIRSTKLEDSAMYFCASSARRNQPQHFGDGTRLSIL.

Points on this clone: This specimen includes other DNA sequences encoding the same CDR3. The gene calls are TRBV7-9 and TRBJ2-5; D may be TRBD2 (6 bases). Between the trimmed V and J ends, which lost 0 bases and 5 bases, there was a span of 7 bases. From germline, CDR1 is SEHNR and CDR2 FQNEAQ (reference sequence). The CDR3 is 13 residues long. DNA of the CDR3: TGTGCCAGCAGCTTAGCTGGGGGGGAGACCCAGTACTTC. Protein sequence: CASSLAGGETQYF. The whole variable domain, remainder taken from reference TRBV7-9 and TRBJ2-5, is DTGVSQNPRHKITKRGQNVTFRCDPISEHNRLYWYRQTLGQGPEFLTYFQNEAQLEKSRLLSDRFSAERPKGSFSTLEIQRTEQGDSAMYLCASSLAGGETQYFGPGTRLLVL.

The genes are TRBV19 and TRBJ1-1; TRBD1 matches at 7 bases. The trim removed 7 bases at V and 6 bases at J, leaving 5 bases unmatched. The CDR3 covers 12 residues. Germline V gene sequence: CDR1 LNHDA, CDR2 SQIVND (reference sequence). CDR3 coding DNA: TGTGCCAGTATTTCGCAGGGGGCTGAAGCTTTCTTT. It codes for CASISQGAEAFF.

This chain joins TRBV28 and TRBJ1-1; D is undetermined. V was cut by 4 bases and J by 4 bases, with 10 bases left in between. CDR3 size: 13 residues. The germline V gene encodes CDR1 MDHEN and CDR2 SYDVKM. CDR3 in DNA: TGTGCCAGCAGTTCTAGAACCCTCACTGAAGCTTTCTTT. Residues: CASSSRTLTEAFF.

The gene calls are TRBV27 and TRBJ2-5; the D gene is possibly TRBD1 (6 bases). Germline V CDR1 and CDR2: MNHEY, SMNVEV (reference sequence). The CDR3 runs 14 residues. Trimming stripped 6 bases from V and 5 bases from J, with 16 bases between. For the CDR3, the DNA is TGTGCCAGCAGACTTAGGTGGGACACCGAGACCCAGTACTTC. Encoded protein: CASRLRWDTETQYF.

This chain connects TRBV6-2 or TRBV6-3 to TRBJ2-7; D is perhaps TRBD2 (6 bases). The CDR3 is made up of 16 amino acids. Germline lookup yields CDR1 MNHEY and CDR2 SVGEGT. The ends were cut back, 5 bases at V and 2 bases at J, with 19 bases in the middle. In DNA, the CDR3 is TGTGCCAGCAGTCAACCGGGGGACGGTATGACCTACGAGCAGTACTTC. This translates into CASSQPGDGMTYEQYF.

The genes are TRBV28 and TRBJ2-5; the match to TRBD1 covers 8 bases. The CDR3 has 14 residues. The V segment lost 3 bases and the J segment 5 bases; nucleotides outside the gene matches: 5. Germline CDR1 is MDHEN and CDR2 is SYDVKM. The CDR3 DNA sequence: TGTGCCAGCAGTTTTGACAGGGGATGGGAGACCCAGTACTTC. Protein sequence: CASSFDRGWETQYF.

V usage is TRBV28 and J usage is TRBJ2-7; TRBD2 matches 9 bases. Germline trimming cut 5 bases from V and 5 bases from J; bases unmatched to any gene: 7. This CDR3 contains 14 residues. Germline CDR1 and CDR2: MDHEN and SYDVKM. CDR3 nucleotides: TGTGCCAGCAGTGGCGGGACTAGCCCTCACGAGCAGTACTTC. It encodes CASSGGTSPHEQYF.

The V call is TRBV2, the J call TRBJ2-1; TRBD1 matches at 8 bases. The CDR3 contains 13 residues. Germline trimming cut 7 bases from V and 2 bases from J; bases unmatched to any gene: 1. CDR1 and CDR2 from the germline V gene are SNHLY and FYNNEI. The CDR3 DNA sequence: TGTGCCAGCAAACAGGGGGCCTACAATGAGCAGTTCTTC. Translating gives CASKQGAYNEQFF.

The genes are TRBV18 and TRBJ1-1; 7 bases map to TRBD1. V gave up 3 bases and J gave up 4 bases; unmatched junction bases: 8. From germline, CDR1 is KGHSH and CDR2 LQKENI. The length of the CDR3 is 15 residues. The CDR3 sequence is CASSPLDRPGTEAFF. The CDR3 DNA is TGTGCCAGCTCACCGTTGGACAGGCCGGGCACTGAAGCTTTCTTT.